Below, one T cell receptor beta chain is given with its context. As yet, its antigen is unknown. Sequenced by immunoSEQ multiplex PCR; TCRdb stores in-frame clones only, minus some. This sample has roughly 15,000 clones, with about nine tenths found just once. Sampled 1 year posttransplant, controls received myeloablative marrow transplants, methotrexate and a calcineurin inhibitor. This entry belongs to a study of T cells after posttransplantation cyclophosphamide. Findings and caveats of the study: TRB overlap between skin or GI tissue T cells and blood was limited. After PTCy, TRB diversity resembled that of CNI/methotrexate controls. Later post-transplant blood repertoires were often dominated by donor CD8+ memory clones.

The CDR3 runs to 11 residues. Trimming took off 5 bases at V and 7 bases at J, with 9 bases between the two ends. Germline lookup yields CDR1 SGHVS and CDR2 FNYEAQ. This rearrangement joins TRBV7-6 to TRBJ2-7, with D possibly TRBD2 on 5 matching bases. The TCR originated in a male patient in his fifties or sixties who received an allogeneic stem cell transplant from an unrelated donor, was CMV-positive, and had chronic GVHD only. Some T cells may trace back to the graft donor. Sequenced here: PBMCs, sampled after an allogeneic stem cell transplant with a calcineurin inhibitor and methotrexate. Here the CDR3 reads CASSMGGEQYF. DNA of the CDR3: TGTGCCAGCAGCATGGGCGGGGAGCAGTACTTC. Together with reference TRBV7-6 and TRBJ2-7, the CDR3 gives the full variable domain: GAGVSQSPRYKVTKRGQDVALRCDPISGHVSLYWYRQALGQGPEFLTYFNYEAQQDKSGLPNDRFSAERPEGSISTLTIQRTEQRDSAMYRCASSMGGEQYFGPGTRLTVT.